This paragraph covers one T cell receptor (beta chain) sequence. The data belong to a study of blood T cell repertoires in COVID-19. Clones were sequenced by immunoSEQ multiplex PCR, and TCRdb holds only the in-frame ones, with some missing. This table has about 300,000 clones, 85% appearing once. Germline CDR1 reads MRHNA; CDR2 reads SNTAGT. The trim removed 3 bases at V and 6 bases at J, leaving 6 bases unmatched. The CDR3 sequence is 15 residues long. Sequenced material: peripheral blood. The TCR sequence derives from a human donor in a cohort sampled during active COVID-19. This rearrangement joins TRBV6-4 to TRBJ2-1; 9 bases are shared with TRBD2. Here the CDR3 reads CASSEGLAVVNEQFF. CDR3 bases: TGTGCCAGCAGTGAGGGACTAGCTGTTGTCAATGAGCAGTTCTTC.